This TCR beta chain is drawn from a study of blood T cell repertoires in COVID-19. Whole-study context: Spain, Italy and the United States supplied samples that represented acute and convalescent COVID-19. T cells, B-cell-depleted T cells, or PBMCs provided the cDNA or gDNA that served as material.

Authors' data handling: Quantification of nucleated cells was approximated via reference gene primer amplification. Using immunoSEQ multiplex PCR, the repertoire was profiled, and TCRdb retains in-frame clones only, with some absent. V, J and clone size are taken as reported in that table, and D and trimming were inferred from the DNA itself. Of some 81,000 clones listed, about 95% are singletons. Germline V gene lookup returns CDR1 LNHDA and CDR2 SQIVND (reference sequence). CDR3 length equals 15 residues. V lost 8 bases and J lost 0; bases outside the gene matches: 6. Input material: peripheral blood. This sequence joins TRBV19 and TRBJ2-4; the match to TRBD2 covers 8 bases. The sequence was obtained from a human donor with active COVID-19. The donor label of this sample is uncertain. The CDR3 is CASGPAGVAKNIQYF. Here the CDR3 DNA reads TGTGCCAGTGGCCCAGCGGGGGTAGCCAAAAACATTCAGTACTTC.